Listed below are T cell receptor beta chains from one sample, sequenced in a study of CD8 T cells in ankylosing spondylitis. TCRdb independently ran MiXCR on the 5' RACE reads; one entry per CDR3 protein. The sample shows 250,000 to 400,000 distinct CDR3 sequences, around a tenth of them seen only once. Material for sequencing was blood, either unsorted or a sorted T cell fraction (not recorded which). These receptors all come from a female donor with ankylosing spondylitis or in good health (not recorded which). Each CDR3 is given without its conserved first and last residue. A row's size may be missing; if present it is once, few, many or a size class.

V	J	size	length	CDR3
TRBV20-1	TRBJ2-1	few	13	SAHGGLAEDNEQF
TRBV20-1	TRBJ2-3	NA	12	SASGAGGPDTQY
TRBV12-3/TRBV12-4	TRBJ1-1	NA	11	ASTVWGFVEAF
TRBV20-1	TRBJ2-5	NA	13	SATPPGGLRETQY
TRBV7-9	TRBJ1-5	many	12	ASSLAGVGQPQH
TRBV7-9	TRBJ1-5	few	11	ASTRGSDQPQH
TRBV7-2	TRBJ2-3	many	12	ARPLAGALDTQY
TRBV29-1	TRBJ1-3	many	12	SVEFGHSGNTIY
TRBV6-5	TRBJ1-5	many	15	ASSSREWGDSNQPQH
TRBV11-2	TRBJ2-1	many	13	ASSLVANWGNEQF
TRBV18	TRBJ2-3	many	12	ASSPTDTTDTQY
TRBV3-1	TRBJ2-1	many	15	ASSQEMRNAMINEQF
TRBV3-1	TRBJ2-7	many	13	ASSQDSVKSYEQY
TRBV6-4	TRBJ2-7	NA	11	ASGSRGTYEQY
TRBV10-1	TRBJ2-2	many	13	ASSYGLGNTGELF
TRBV20-1	TRBJ2-7	many	10	SAWDRGYEQY
TRBV7-8	TRBJ2-2	many	11	ASSKGASGELF
TRBV5-1	TRBJ1-6	many	11	ASSWERNSPLH
TRBV7-8	TRBJ2-3	few	12	ASSLGRDTDTQY
TRBV9	TRBJ2-7	many	12	ASSVGTDPYEQY
TRBV20-1	TRBJ1-6	many	13	SARRPGDNNSPLH
TRBV5-1	TRBJ2-3	few	13	ASSLLRGLTDTQY
TRBV28	TRBJ2-5	NA	12	ASSSPGRGETQY
TRBV7-2	TRBJ1-2	few	13	ASSQGQGASYGYT